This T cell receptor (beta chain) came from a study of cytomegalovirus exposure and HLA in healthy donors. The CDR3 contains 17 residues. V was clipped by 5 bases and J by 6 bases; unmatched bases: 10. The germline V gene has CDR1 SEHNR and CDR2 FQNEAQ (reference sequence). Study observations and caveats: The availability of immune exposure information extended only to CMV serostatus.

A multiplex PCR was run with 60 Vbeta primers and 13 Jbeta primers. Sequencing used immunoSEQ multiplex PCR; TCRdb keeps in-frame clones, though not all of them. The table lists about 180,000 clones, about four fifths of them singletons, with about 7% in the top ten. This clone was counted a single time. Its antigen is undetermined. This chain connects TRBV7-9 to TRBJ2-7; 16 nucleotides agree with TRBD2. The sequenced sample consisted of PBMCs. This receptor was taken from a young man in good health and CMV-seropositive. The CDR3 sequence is CASSPGLAGGPYPEQYF. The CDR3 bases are TGTGCCAGCAGCCCGGGACTAGCGGGGGGGCCATACCCCGAGCAGTACTTC.